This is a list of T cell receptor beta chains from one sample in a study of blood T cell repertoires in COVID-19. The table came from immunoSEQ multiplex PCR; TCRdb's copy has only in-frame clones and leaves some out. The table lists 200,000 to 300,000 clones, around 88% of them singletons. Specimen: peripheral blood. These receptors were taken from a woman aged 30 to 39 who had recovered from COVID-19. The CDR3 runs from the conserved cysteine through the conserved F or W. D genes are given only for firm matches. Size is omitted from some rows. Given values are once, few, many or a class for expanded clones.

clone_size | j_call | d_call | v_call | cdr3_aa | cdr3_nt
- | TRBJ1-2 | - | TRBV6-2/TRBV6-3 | CASSPPQKNYGYTF | TGTGCCAGCAGTCCACCACAGAAAAACTATGGCTACACCTTC
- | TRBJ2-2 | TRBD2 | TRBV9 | CASSREAGASGELFF | TGTGCCAGCAGCAGAGAAGCGGGGGCGTCCGGGGAGCTGTTTTTT
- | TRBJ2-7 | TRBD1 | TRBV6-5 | CASRPAGTGFEQYF | TGTGCCAGCAGGCCCGCCGGGACAGGGTTCGAGCAGTACTTC
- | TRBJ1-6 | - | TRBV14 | CASSQARGNNSPLHF | TGTGCCAGCAGCCAAGCTAGGGGGAATAATTCACCCCTCCACTTT
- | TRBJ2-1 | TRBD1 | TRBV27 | CASSSGTEAYNEQFF | TGTGCCAGCAGTTCCGGGACAGAGGCCTACAATGAGCAGTTCTTC
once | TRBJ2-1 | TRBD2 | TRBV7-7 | CASSSGLAGSSYNEQFF | TGTGCCAGCAGCTCGGGACTAGCGGGGAGCTCCTACAATGAGCAGTTCTTC
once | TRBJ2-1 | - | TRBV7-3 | CASSLDADLNNEQFF | TGTGCCAGCAGCTTAGATGCTGACTTAAATAATGAGCAGTTCTTC
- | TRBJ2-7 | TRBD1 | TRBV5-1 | CASSVRQGGSTWQYF | TGCGCCAGCAGCGTCCGACAGGGGGGGTCGACGTGGCAGTACTTC
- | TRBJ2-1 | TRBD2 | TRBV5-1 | CASSLAGFAGEQFF | TGCGCCAGCAGCTTGGCGGGTTTTGCGGGGGAACAGTTCTTC
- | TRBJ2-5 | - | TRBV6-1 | CASSEAQVRAETQYF | TGTGCCAGCAGTGAAGCGCAGGTTCGCGCGGAGACCCAGTACTTC
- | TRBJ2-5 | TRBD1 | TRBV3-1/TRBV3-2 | CASSQEFRQGFWETQYF | TGTGCCAGCAGCCAAGAATTCAGACAGGGGTTTTGGGAGACCCAGTACTTC
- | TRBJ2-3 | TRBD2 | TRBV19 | CASSPDGLAGANFRTDTQYF | TGTGCCAGTAGTCCAGACGGACTAGCGGGGGCCAACTTTCGCACAGATACGCAGTATTTT
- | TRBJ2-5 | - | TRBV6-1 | CASSEALWDYQETQYF | TGTGCCAGCAGTGAAGCCCTCTGGGACTACCAAGAGACCCAGTACTTC
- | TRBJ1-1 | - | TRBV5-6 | CASSARSGSNTEAFF | TGTGCCAGCAGCGCCCGGTCGGGGTCGAACACTGAAGCTTTCTTT
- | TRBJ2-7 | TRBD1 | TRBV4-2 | CASSQVRQGVVEQYF | TGTGCCAGCAGCCAAGTCCGACAGGGGGTGGTGGAGCAGTACTTC
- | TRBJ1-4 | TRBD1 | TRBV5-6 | CASSPDRGDEKLFF | TGTGCCAGCAGCCCGGACAGGGGGGATGAAAAACTGTTTTTT
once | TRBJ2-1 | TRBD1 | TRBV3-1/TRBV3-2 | CASSQSDRGRYGPLFF | TGTGCCAGCAGCCAGTCGGACAGGGGGCGGTACGGTCCGCTGTTCTTC
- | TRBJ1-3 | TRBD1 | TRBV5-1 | CASSLAGQVPGNTIYF | TGCGCCAGCAGCTTGGCGGGACAGGTCCCTGGAAACACCATATATTTT
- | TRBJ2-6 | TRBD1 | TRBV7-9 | CASSFTTGVGANVLTF | TGTGCCAGCAGCTTCACAACAGGGGTAGGGGCCAACGTCCTGACTTTC
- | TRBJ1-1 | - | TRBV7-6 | CASSLSGDEAFF | TGTGCCAGCAGCTTATCAGGGGATGAAGCTTTCTTT
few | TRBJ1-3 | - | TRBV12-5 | CASGHDRGNTIYF | TGTGCTAGTGGTCACGACAGGGGAAACACCATATATTTT
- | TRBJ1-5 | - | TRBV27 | CASSEQGLNQPQHF | TGTGCCAGCAGTGAACAGGGCCTCAATCAGCCCCAGCATTTT
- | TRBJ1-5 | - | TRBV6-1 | CASSEWAGTENQPQHF | TGTGCCAGCAGTGAATGGGCGGGGACGGAGAATCAGCCCCAGCATTTT
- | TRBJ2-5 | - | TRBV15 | CATSRARIWETQYF | TGTGCCACCAGCAGAGCGAGAATTTGGGAGACCCAGTACTTC
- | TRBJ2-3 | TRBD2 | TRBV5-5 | CASSLLAGGSTDTQYF | TGTGCCAGCAGCTTACTAGCGGGGGGCTCCACAGATACGCAGTATTTT
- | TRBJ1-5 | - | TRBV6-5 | CASRSFAGLNQPQHF | TGTGCCAGCAGGTCCTTTGCGGGGCTCAATCAGCCCCAGCATTTT